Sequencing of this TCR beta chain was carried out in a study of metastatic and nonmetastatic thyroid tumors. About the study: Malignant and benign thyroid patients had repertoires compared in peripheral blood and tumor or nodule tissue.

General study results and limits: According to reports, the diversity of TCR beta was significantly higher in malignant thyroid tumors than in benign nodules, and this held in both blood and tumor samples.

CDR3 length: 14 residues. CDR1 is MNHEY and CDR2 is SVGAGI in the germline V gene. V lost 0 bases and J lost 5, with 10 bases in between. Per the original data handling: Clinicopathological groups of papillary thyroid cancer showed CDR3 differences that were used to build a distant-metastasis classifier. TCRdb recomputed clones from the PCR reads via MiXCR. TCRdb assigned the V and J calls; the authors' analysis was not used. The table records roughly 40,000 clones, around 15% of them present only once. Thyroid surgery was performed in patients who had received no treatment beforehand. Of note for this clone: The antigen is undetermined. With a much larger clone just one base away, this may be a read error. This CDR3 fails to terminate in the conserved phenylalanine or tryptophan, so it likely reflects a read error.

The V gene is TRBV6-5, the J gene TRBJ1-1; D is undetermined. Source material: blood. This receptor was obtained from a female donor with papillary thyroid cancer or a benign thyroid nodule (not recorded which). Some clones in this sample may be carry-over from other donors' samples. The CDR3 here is CASSYSQRPTEAFL. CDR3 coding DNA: TGTGCCAGCAGTTACTCGCAGCGCCCAACTGAAGCTTTCCTT.